These 5 T cell receptor beta chains originate from one sample sequenced in a study of shared clonotypes between healthy human individuals. TCRdb keeps only in-frame clones here, not all; method: immunoSEQ multiplex PCR. The repertoire holds some 2 million clones, with about 95% as singletons. The sample was naive CD4+ T cells sorted from blood. Subset here: CD45RA+ positively selected. These receptors all stem from a man younger than 30 in good health.

The V and J genes are TRBV5-1 and TRBJ2-2; 9 bases fit TRBD1. This CDR3 spans 16 amino acids. Losses at the gene ends were 1 base for V and 5 bases for J; bases not matched to a gene: 6. Looked up from germline, CDR1 is SGHRS and CDR2 is YFSETQ. Here the CDR3 reads CASSLTGTGSTGELFF. The CDR3 DNA reads TGCGCCAGCAGCTTGACCGGGACAGGGTCGACCGGGGAGCTGTTTTTT. The full variable domain, completed using reference TRBV5-1 and TRBJ2-2, is KAGVTQTPRYLIKTRGQQVTLSCSPISGHRSVSWYQQTPGQGLQFLFEYFSETQRNKGNFPGRFSGRQFSNSRSEMNVSTLELGDSALYLCASSLTGTGSTGELFFGEGSRLTVL.

The V gene is TRBV6-5, the J gene TRBJ2-7, with D tentatively TRBD2 (7 bases). V dropped 5 bases and J dropped 2 bases, with 13 bases sitting between them. The germline CDR1 and CDR2 sequences are MNHEY and SVGAGI. The CDR3 spans 14 residues. The CDR3 DNA reads TGTGCCAGCAGTAGTGACGGGGGGCCCTACGAGCAGTACTTC. It yields the protein CASSSDGGPYEQYF.

J is TRBJ2-3 and V is TRBV4-1; TRBD2 agrees at 10 bases. The CDR3 has 18 residues. J was trimmed by 1 base and V by 1 base; bases with no gene match: 8. Germline V gives CDR1 MGHRA, CDR2 YSYEKL. The CDR3 reads CASSQVLAGPRGTDTQYF. CDR3 sequence (DNA): TGCGCCAGCAGCCAAGTACTAGCGGGACCAAGGGGCACAGATACGCAGTATTTT.

The chain uses TRBV5-4 and TRBJ1-1, with no clear D. The germline V and J ends were trimmed by 0 bases and 1 base, with 4 bases remaining between them. Germline CDR1 reads SGHNT; CDR2 reads YYREEE (reference sequence). The CDR3 runs to 13 residues. The CDR3 DNA reads TGTGCCAGCAGCTTGGCACAGAACACTGAAGCTTTCTTT. It translates to CASSLAQNTEAFF.

The table lists this clone with a count of one. This sequence joins TRBV7-8 and TRBJ1-6; no firm D call. This CDR3 spans 15 amino acids. Between the trimmed V and J ends, which lost 6 bases and 7 bases, there was a span of 16 bases. The germline V gene encodes CDR1 SGHVS and CDR2 FQNEAQ. CDR3 sequence: CASSTESMGNSPLHF. The CDR3 coding sequence is TGTGCCAGCAGTACGGAGAGTATGGGCAATTCACCCCTCCACTTT. The variable domain in full, with the rest retrieved from reference TRBV7-8 and TRBJ1-6, is GAGVSQSPRYKVAKRGQDVALRCDPISGHVSLFWYQQALGQGPEFLTYFQNEAQLDKSGLPSDRFFAERPEGSVSTLKIQRTQQEDSAVYLCASSTESMGNSPLHFGNGTRLTVT.